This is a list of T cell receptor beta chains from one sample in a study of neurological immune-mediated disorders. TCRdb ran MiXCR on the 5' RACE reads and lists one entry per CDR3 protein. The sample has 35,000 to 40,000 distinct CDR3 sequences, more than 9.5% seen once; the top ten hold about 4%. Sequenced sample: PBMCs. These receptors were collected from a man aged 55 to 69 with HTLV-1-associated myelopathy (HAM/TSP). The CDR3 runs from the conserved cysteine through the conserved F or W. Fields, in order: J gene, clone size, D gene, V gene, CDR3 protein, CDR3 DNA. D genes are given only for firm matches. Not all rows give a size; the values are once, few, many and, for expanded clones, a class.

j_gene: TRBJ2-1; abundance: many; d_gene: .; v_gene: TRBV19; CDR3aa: CASSTSNHEQFF; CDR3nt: TGTGCCAGTAGCACCTCGAACCATGAGCAGTTCTTC
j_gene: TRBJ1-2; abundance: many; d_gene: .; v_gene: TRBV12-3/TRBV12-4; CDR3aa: CASSPRAGDNGYTF; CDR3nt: TGTGCCAGCAGTCCTAGGGCAGGGGACAATGGCTACACCTTC
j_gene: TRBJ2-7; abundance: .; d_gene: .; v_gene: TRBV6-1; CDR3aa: CASRTGNSGTEQYF; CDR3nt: TGTGCCAGCAGGACAGGGAATAGCGGGACCGAGCAGTACTTC
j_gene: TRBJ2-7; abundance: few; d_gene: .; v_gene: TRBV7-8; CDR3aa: CASSPKLSSTYEQYF; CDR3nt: TGTGCCAGCAGCCCCAAACTCTCTAGCACCTACGAGCAGTACTTC
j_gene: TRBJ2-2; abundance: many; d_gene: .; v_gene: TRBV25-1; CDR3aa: CASSDGRITGELFF; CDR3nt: TGTGCCAGCAGTGATGGACGGATCACCGGGGAGCTGTTTTTT
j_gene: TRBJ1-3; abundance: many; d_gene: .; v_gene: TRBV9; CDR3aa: CASSVDGTSGNTIYF; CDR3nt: TGTGCCAGCAGCGTAGACGGGACCTCTGGAAACACCATATATTTT
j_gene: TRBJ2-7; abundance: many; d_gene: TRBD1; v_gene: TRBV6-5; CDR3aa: CASSLGGQGRREQYF; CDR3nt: TGTGCCAGCAGCCTTGGGGGACAGGGAAGGAGGGAGCAGTACTTC
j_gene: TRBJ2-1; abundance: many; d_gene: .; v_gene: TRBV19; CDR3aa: CASSMATYNEQFF; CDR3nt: TGTGCCAGTAGTATGGCCACCTACAATGAGCAGTTCTTC
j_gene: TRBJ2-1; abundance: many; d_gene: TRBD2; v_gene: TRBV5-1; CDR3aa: CASSLNGRVYNEQFF; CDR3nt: TGCGCCAGCAGCTTGAACGGGAGGGTGTACAATGAGCAGTTCTTC
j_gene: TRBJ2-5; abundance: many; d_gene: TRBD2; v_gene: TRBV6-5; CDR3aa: CASSTIPGLAKETQYF; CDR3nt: TGTGCCAGCAGCACTATCCCGGGACTAGCAAAAGAGACCCAGTACTTC
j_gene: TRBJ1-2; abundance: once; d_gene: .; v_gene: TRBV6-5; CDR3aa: CASSYLSGRGHGYTF; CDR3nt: TGTGCCAGCAGTTACCTGTCGGGCCGCGGGCATGGCTACACCTTC
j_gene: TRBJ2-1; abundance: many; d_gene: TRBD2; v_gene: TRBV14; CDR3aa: CASSQARTSGVFFGNEQFF; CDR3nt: TGTGCCAGCAGCCAAGCCCGGACTAGCGGGGTGTTCTTTGGCAATGAGCAGTTCTTC
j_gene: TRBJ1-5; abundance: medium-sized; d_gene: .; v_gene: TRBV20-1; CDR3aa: CSANEGGNQPQHF; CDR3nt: TGCAGTGCTAATGAGGGAGGCAATCAGCCCCAGCATTTT
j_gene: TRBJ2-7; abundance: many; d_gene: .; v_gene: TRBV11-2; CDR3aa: CASSLAHRSDYEQYF; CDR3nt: TGTGCCAGCAGCTTAGCTCACAGGTCAGACTACGAGCAGTACTTC
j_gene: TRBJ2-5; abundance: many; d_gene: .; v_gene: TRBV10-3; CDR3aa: CAISENGEETQYF; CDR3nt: TGTGCCATCAGTGAGAACGGCGAAGAGACCCAGTACTTC
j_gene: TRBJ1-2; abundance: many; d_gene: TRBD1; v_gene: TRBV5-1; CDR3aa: CASSSRQGGSYGYTF; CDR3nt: TGCGCCAGCAGCTCGCGACAGGGCGGAAGCTATGGCTACACCTTC
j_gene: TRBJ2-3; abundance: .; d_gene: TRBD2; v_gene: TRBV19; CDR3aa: CASTRGGSMTDTQYF; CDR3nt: TGTGCCAGTACTAGGGGCGGGAGTATGACAGATACGCAGTATTTT
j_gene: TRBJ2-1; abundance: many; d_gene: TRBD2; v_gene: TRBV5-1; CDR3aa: CASSIGTSGSVSYNEQFF; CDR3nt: TGCGCCAGCAGCATCGGGACTAGCGGGAGTGTCTCCTACAATGAGCAGTTCTTC
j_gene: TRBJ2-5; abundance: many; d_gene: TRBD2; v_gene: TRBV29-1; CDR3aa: CSVETLAGFQETQYF; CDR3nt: TGCAGCGTTGAAACTCTAGCGGGATTCCAAGAGACCCAGTACTTC
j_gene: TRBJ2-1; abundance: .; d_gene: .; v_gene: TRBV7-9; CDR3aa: CASSRAGGGRIKEYNEQFF; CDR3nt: TGTGCCAGCAGCCGTGCGGGCGGCGGCAGGATCAAAGAGTACAATGAGCAGTTCTTC
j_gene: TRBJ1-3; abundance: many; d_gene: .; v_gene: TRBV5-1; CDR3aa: CASSLESGSGNTIYF; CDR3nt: TGCGCCAGCAGCTTGGAATCGGGGTCTGGAAACACCATATATTTT
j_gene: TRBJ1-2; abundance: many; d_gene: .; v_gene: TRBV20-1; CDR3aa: CSAGSYGYTF; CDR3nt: TGCAGTGCCGGATCCTATGGCTACACCTTC
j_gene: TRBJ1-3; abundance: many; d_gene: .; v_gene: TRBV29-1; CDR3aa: CSVGGGLSGNTIYF; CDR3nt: TGCAGCGTTGGTGGGGGGCTCTCTGGAAACACCATATATTTT
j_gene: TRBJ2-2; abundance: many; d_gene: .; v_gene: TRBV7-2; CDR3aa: CASSLDYIAGELFF; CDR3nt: TGTGCCAGCAGCTTAGACTATATTGCCGGGGAGCTGTTTTTT
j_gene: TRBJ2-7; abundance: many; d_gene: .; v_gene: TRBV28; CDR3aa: CASSGSSAYEQYF; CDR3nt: TGTGCCAGCAGCGGCTCCTCGGCCTACGAGCAGTACTTC
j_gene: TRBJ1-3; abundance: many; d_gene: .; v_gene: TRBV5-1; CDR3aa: CASQEGTSGNTIYF; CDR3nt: TGCGCCAGCCAGGAGGGGACATCAGGAAACACCATATATTTT
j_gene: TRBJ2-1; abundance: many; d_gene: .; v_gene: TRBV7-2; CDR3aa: CASSLRGACEQFF; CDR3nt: TGTGCCAGCAGTCTAAGGGGGGCGTGTGAGCAGTTCTTC
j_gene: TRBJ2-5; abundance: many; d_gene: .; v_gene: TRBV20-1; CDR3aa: CSASGQGRETQYF; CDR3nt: TGCAGTGCTAGTGGGCAGGGCCGAGAGACCCAGTACTTC
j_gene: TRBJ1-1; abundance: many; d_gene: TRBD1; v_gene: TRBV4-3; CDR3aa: CASSQGSKQGAGTEAFF; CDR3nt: TGCGCCAGCAGCCAAGGCTCAAAACAGGGGGCAGGCACTGAAGCTTTCTTT
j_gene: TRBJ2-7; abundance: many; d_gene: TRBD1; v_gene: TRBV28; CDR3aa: CASSSVGTGGAEQYF; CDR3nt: TGTGCCAGCAGTTCTGTTGGGACAGGGGGGGCCGAGCAGTACTTC
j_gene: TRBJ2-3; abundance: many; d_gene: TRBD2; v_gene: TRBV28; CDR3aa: CASSTLFRTSESTDTQYF; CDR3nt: TGTGCCAGCAGTACCCTCTTCCGGACTAGCGAGAGCACAGATACGCAGTATTTT
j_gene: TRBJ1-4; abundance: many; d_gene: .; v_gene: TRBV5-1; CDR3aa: CASSLGGAEAQLFF; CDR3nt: TGCGCCAGCAGCTTGGGAGGGGCCGAGGCCCAACTGTTTTTT
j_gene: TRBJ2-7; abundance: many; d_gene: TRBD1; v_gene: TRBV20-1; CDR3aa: CSARTRTGPPYEQYF; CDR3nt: TGCAGTGCTAGAACCAGGACAGGGCCACCCTACGAGCAGTACTTC
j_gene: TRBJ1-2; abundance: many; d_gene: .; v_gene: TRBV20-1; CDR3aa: CSAREFRTRGAGGYTF; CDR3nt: TGCAGTGCTAGAGAGTTTCGGACCAGGGGAGCCGGCGGGTACACCTTC
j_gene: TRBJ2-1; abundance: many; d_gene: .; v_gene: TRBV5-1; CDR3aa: CASSFGESSYNEQFF; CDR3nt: TGCGCCAGCAGCTTCGGAGAGAGCTCCTACAATGAGCAGTTCTTC
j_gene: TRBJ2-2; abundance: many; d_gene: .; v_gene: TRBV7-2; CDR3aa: CASSSGPNTGELFF; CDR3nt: TGTGCCAGCAGCTCGGGGCCGAACACCGGGGAGCTGTTTTTT
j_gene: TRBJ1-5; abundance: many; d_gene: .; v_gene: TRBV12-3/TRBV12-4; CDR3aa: CASSSSRVGQPQHF; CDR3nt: TGTGCCAGCAGTTCGTCCAGGGTTGGTCAGCCCCAGCATTTT
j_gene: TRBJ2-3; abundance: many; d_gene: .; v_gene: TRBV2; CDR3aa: CASRRAGEKYTQYF; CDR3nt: TGTGCCAGCAGGAGAGCCGGGGAAAAATATACGCAGTATTTT
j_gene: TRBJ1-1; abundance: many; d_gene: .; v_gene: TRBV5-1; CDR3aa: CASSPRARAAEAFF; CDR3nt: TGCGCCAGCAGCCCGAGGGCCCGGGCGGCTGAAGCTTTCTTT
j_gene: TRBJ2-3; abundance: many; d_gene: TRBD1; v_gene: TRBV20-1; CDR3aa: CSARGYGTGETDTQYF; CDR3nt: TGCAGTGCTAGAGGGTATGGGACAGGGGAAACAGATACGCAGTATTTT
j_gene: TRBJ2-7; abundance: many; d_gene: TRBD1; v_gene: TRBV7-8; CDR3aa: CASSSRTGRSYEQYF; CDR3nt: TGTGCCAGCAGCTCTCGGACAGGGCGCTCCTACGAGCAGTACTTC
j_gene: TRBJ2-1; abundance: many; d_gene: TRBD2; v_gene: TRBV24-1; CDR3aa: CATSDHTGTSGANEQFF; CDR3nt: TGTGCCACCAGTGATCATACCGGGACTAGCGGGGCCAATGAGCAGTTCTTC
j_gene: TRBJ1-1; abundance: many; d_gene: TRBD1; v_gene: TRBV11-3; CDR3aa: CASRGLEQGLFSEAFF; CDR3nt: TGTGCCAGCAGGGGATTGGAACAGGGGTTATTTTCTGAAGCTTTCTTT
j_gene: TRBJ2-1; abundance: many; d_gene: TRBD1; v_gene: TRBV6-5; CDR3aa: CASSVSGQGVDEQFF; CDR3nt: TGTGCCAGCAGTGTCTCGGGACAGGGTGTCGATGAGCAGTTCTTC
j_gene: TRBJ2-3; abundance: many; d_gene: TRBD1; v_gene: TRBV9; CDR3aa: CASSVGQGGTDTQYF; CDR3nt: TGTGCCAGCAGCGTAGGACAGGGGGGGACAGATACGCAGTATTTT
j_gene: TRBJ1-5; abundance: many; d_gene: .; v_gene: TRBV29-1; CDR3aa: CSVRQNNQPQHF; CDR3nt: TGCAGCGTTAGACAGAACAATCAGCCCCAGCATTTT
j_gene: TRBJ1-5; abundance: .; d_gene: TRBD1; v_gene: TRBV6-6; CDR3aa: CANTGDSNQPQHF; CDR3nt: TGTGCCAATACAGGGGACAGCAATCAGCCCCAGCATTTT
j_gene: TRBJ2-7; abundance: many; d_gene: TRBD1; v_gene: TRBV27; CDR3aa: CASSSAGGEQYF; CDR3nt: TGTGCCAGCAGTTCCGCAGGGGGCGAGCAGTACTTC
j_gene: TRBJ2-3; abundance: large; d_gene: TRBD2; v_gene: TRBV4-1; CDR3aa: CASSQVGTSGTTDTQYF; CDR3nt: TGCGCCAGCAGCCAAGTGGGAACTAGCGGGACGACAGATACGCAGTATTTT
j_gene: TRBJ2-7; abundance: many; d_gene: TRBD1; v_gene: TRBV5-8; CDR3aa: CASSKSGQVSYEQYF; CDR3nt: TGTGCCAGCAGCAAATCCGGACAGGTCTCCTACGAGCAGTACTTC